Shown below are 26 T cell receptor beta chains from a single sample sequenced in a study of blood T cell repertoires in COVID-19. TCRdb keeps only in-frame clones here, not all; method: immunoSEQ multiplex PCR. The repertoire holds about 110,000 clones, with around four fifths as singletons. Material: peripheral blood. These receptors were obtained from a woman aged 65 to 85 with acute or convalescent COVID-19.

This chain joins TRBV7-9 and TRBJ1-3; TRBD1 matches 7 bases. The CDR3 runs 19 residues. The V and J ends lost 5 bases and 2 bases, in that order; junction bases with no gene match: 18. Per the germline V gene, CDR1 is SEHNR and CDR2 is FQNEAQ (reference sequence). The CDR3 sequence is CASSPRTGTPSYPGNTIYF. The CDR3 DNA follows: TGTGCCAGCAGCCCCCGGACAGGAACTCCCTCGTATCCTGGAAACACCATATATTTT. The entire variable domain, with the rest obtained from reference TRBV7-9 and TRBJ1-3, is as follows: DTGVSQNPRHKITKRGQNVTFRCDPISEHNRLYWYRQTLGQGPEFLTYFQNEAQLEKSRLLSDRFSAERPKGSFSTLEIQRTEQGDSAMYLCASSPRTGTPSYPGNTIYFGEGSWLTVV.

J is TRBJ1-2 and V is TRBV7-9; D uncertain. The V end lost 6 bases, the J end lost 7 bases, and 12 bases lay between the germline ends. In germline, CDR1 is SEHNR, CDR2 FQNEAQ (reference sequence). The CDR3 loop spans 12 amino acids. The CDR3 DNA sequence: TGTGCCAGCAGGCTAGGAGACTTTGGCTACACCTTC. Amino acids: CASRLGDFGYTF.

This clone was recorded only once. The chain has TRBV27 and TRBJ2-7, with TRBD2 identical over 9 bases. The length of the CDR3 is 15 residues. After removal of 0 bases from V and 3 bases from J, the junction contained 3 bases not matched to a gene. The germline CDR1 and CDR2 sequences are MNHEY and SMNVEV (reference sequence). The CDR3 DNA reads TGTGCCAGCAGTTTATCAAGCGGGGGGATCTACGAGCAGTACTTC. It encodes CASSLSSGGIYEQYF.

V gene TRBV6-4 combines with J gene TRBJ2-3; TRBD2 matches 8 bases. The ends lost 3 bases at V and 5 bases at J; junction bases unmatched: 7. Per the germline V gene, CDR1 is MRHNA and CDR2 is SNTAGT. The CDR3 has 15 amino acids. CDR3 DNA: TGTGCCAGCAGTGAACTGGCGGGAGGCGGAGATACGCAGTATTTT. Its translation: CASSELAGGGDTQYF.

V and J are TRBV28 and TRBJ2-4; D gene uncertain. CDR1 is MDHEN, CDR2 SYDVKM, per germline. Between the trimmed V and J ends, which lost 8 bases and 1 base, there was a span of 12 bases. The CDR3 has 14 residues. The chain's CDR3 is CASHYGRAKNIQYF. The CDR3 DNA is TGTGCCAGCCACTACGGCCGCGCCAAAAACATTCAGTACTTC.

The gene calls are TRBV19 and TRBJ2-3; no clear D gene. With 4 bases removed from V and 4 bases from J, the gap between germline ends came to 6 bases. Germline V gene sequence: CDR1 LNHDA, CDR2 SQIVND (reference sequence). CDR3 length: 12 residues. Here the CDR3 reads CASSKIADTQYF. The CDR3, as DNA: TGTGCCAGTAGTAAAATAGCAGATACGCAGTATTTT.

V gene TRBV5-8 combines with J gene TRBJ1-2; possibly TRBD1 for D (6 bases). V lost 1 base and J 5 bases, leaving 12 bases between the germline ends. Germline V gives CDR1 SGHTS, CDR2 YDEGEE. This CDR3 contains 14 residues. CDR3 sequence: CASSLTPGQYGYTF. CDR3 bases: TGTGCCAGCAGCTTGACTCCGGGACAATATGGCTACACCTTC. The variable domain in full, completed from reference TRBV5-8 and TRBJ1-2, reads EAGVTQSPTHLIKTRGQQATLRCSPISGHTSVYWYQQALGLGLQFLLWYDEGEERNRGNFPPRFSGRQFPNYSSELNVNALELEDSALYLCASSLTPGQYGYTFGSGTRLTVV.

The J gene is TRBJ2-2, the V gene TRBV5-1, with 10 bases that match TRBD2. Trimming removed 4 bases from V and 0 bases from J; junction bases left unmatched: 6. The CDR3 loop spans 17 amino acids. Per the germline V gene, CDR1 is SGHRS and CDR2 is YFSETQ. CDR3 sequence (DNA): TGCGCCAGCAGCCTAGCGCTAGCGGGGGCGAACACCGGGGAGCTGTTTTTT. Translation: CASSLALAGANTGELFF.

This clone was observed a single time. V is TRBV10-3 and J is TRBJ2-3, with a weak D call TRBD1 (6 bases). In germline, CDR1 is ENHRY, CDR2 SYGVKD. This CDR3 is 14 amino acids long. V was pared by 3 bases and J by 4 bases, with 11 bases between. This CDR3 is CAISDSTGPDTQYF. Written as DNA, the CDR3 is TGTGCCATCAGTGACTCAACAGGGCCAGATACGCAGTATTTT.

J is TRBJ1-5 and V is TRBV19, with 8 bases that match TRBD1. The V gene's germline CDR1 is LNHDA and CDR2 SQIVND (reference sequence). CDR3 length equals 14 residues. V shed 7 bases, J shed 6 bases, and the junction held 8 bases outside the gene matches. In DNA, the CDR3 is TGTGCCAGTAACCCGACAGGGGTTCGTCAGCCCCAGCATTTT. It codes for CASNPTGVRQPQHF. The full variable domain, completed using reference TRBV19 and TRBJ1-5, is DGGITQSPKYLFRKEGQNVTLSCEQNLNHDAMYWYRQDPGQGLRLIYYSQIVNDFQKGDIAEGYSVSREKKESFPLTVTSAQKNPTAFYLCASNPTGVRQPQHFGDGTRLSIL.

The chain uses TRBV7-3 and TRBJ2-1; 11 nucleotides agree with TRBD2. The V gene end was trimmed by 5 bases and the J gene end by 5 bases; junction bases not matched to a gene: 11. Per the germline V gene, CDR1 is SGHTA and CDR2 is FQGTGA. This CDR3 is 17 amino acids long. The CDR3 nucleotides read TGTGCCAGCAGCACTAGCGGGGGTCTTGCTATCGACAATGAGCAGTTCTTC. Its translation: CASSTSGGLAIDNEQFF.

This chain uses TRBV6-5 with TRBJ1-5; D not certain. Germline CDR1 and CDR2: MNHEY and SVGAGI. The CDR3 has 16 residues. Trimming shortened V by 4 bases and J by 7 bases, and 20 bases separated the two germline ends. CDR3 residues: CASSLEAGGSGQPQHF. For the CDR3, the DNA is TGTGCCAGCAGTTTGGAGGCAGGAGGGTCAGGACAGCCCCAGCATTTT.

The chain uses TRBV28 and TRBJ2-7; 9 bases match TRBD1. The germline CDR1 and CDR2 sequences are MDHEN and SYDVKM. The CDR3 contains 13 residues. V lost 7 bases to trimming and J lost 7 bases; unmatched junction nucleotides: 8. The CDR3 DNA reads TGTGCCAGCACCCGCGGGACAGGGCGGGAGCAGTACGTC. Residues: CASTRGTGREQYV.

This clone was seen a few times. The chain has TRBV5-6 and TRBJ2-1; D is unresolved. Trimming cost V 1 base and J 10 bases, with 15 bases left between them. CDR1 and CDR2 from the germline V gene are SGHDT and YYEEEE. This CDR3 has 14 amino acids. The CDR3: CASSLPEVGLEQFF. In DNA form, the CDR3 reads TGTGCCAGCAGCTTGCCCGAGGTCGGCCTCGAGCAGTTCTTC.

The CDR3 nucleotides read TGTGCCAGCACTCGAGGTGCCGGGAGCTACGAGCAGTACGTC. Amino acids: CASTRGAGSYEQYV. The chain uses TRBV6-5 and TRBJ2-7; tentative D call: TRBD2 (6 bases). Germline V gives CDR1 MNHEY, CDR2 SVGAGI. CDR3 length: 14 amino acids. The V end was cut by 7 bases, the J end by 3 bases, with 16 bases between.

This clone was observed a single time. V usage is TRBV6-2 or TRBV6-3 and J usage is TRBJ1-1, with D perhaps TRBD1 (5 bases). Trimming pared 5 bases from V and 3 bases from J, leaving 13 bases between. CDR3 size: 14 residues. The germline V gene encodes CDR1 MNHEY and CDR2 SVGEGT. Here the CDR3 reads CASSITGAHTEAFF. For the CDR3, the DNA is TGTGCCAGCAGTATAACAGGAGCCCACACTGAAGCTTTCTTT.

The chain recombines TRBV3-1 (or the pseudogene TRBV3-2) with TRBJ2-5, with 8 bases that match TRBD2. Germline assignment: CDR1 LGHDT and CDR2 YNNKEL (reference sequence). The CDR3 is made up of 15 amino acids. V lost 0 bases to trimming and J lost 5 bases; unmatched junction nucleotides: 5. CDR3 DNA sequence: TGTGCCAGCAGCCAAGAACGGGCTAGCGGGGAGACCCAGTACTTC. It yields the protein CASSQERASGETQYF.

The chain joins TRBV3-1 (or the pseudogene TRBV3-2) to TRBJ2-4; D is perhaps TRBD1 (6 bases). CDR3 length: 12 amino acids. V lost 3 bases to trimming and J lost 16 bases, with 16 bases between them. Germline V lookup: CDR1 LGHDT, CDR2 YNNKEL (reference sequence). CDR3 nucleotides: TGTGCCAGCAGCCAGGTCGGGCAGGGGCGTTACTTC. This sequence encodes CASSQVGQGRYF.

Here the CDR3 DNA reads TGTGCCAGCAGCTTGACCGACAGGGATGGCTACACCTTC. This sequence encodes CASSLTDRDGYTF. The chain couples TRBV5-8 to TRBJ1-2; 7 positions agree with TRBD1. Germline lookup yields CDR1 SGHTS and CDR2 YDEGEE. Trimming took 1 base from V and 6 from J; bases not matched to a gene: 3. The CDR3 has 13 amino acids.

V usage is TRBV25-1 and J usage is TRBJ2-7; possibly TRBD1 for D (6 bases). V lost 4 bases to trimming and J lost 3 bases, with 13 bases between them. The germline V gene encodes CDR1 MGHDK and CDR2 SYGVNS. The CDR3 has 14 residues. The CDR3 loop is CASSVDRNHYEQYF. Written as DNA, the CDR3 is TGTGCCAGCAGTGTTGACAGGAACCACTACGAGCAGTACTTC.

This clone occurred a few times. V and J are TRBV6-5 and TRBJ2-5; perhaps TRBD2 as D (6 bases). This CDR3 has 13 residues. Per the germline V gene, CDR1 is MNHEY and CDR2 is SVGAGI. V gave up 6 bases and J gave up 7 bases, with 15 bases separating them. The DNA of the CDR3 is TGTGCCAGCAGAGACCCGGGGGTCGTGACCCAGTACTTC. Its translation: CASRDPGVVTQYF.

This chain links TRBV3-1 (or the pseudogene TRBV3-2) with TRBJ1-2; perhaps TRBD1 as D (5 bases). The germline V and J ends were trimmed by 3 bases and 4 bases, with 9 bases remaining between them. The CDR3 has 13 residues. Germline CDR1 is LGHDT and CDR2 is YNNKEL (reference sequence). The CDR3 DNA reads as TGTGCCAGCAGCCAGCAGGGTTCCTATGGCTACACCTTC. Residues: CASSQQGSYGYTF.

The rearrangement links TRBV24-1 to TRBJ2-1; perhaps TRBD2 as D (7 bases). The CDR3 is 16 residues long. CDR1 and CDR2 from the germline V gene are KGHDR and SFDVKD. The V end lost 5 bases, the J end lost 0 bases, and 13 bases lay between the germline ends. The CDR3 here is CATSAGGSSSYNEQFF. CDR3 sequence (DNA): TGTGCCACCAGTGCGGGGGGCTCGAGCTCCTACAATGAGCAGTTCTTC.

This sequence joins TRBV21-1 and TRBJ2-5; the table calls TRBD1, which could not be checked here. TRBV21-1 is marked as a pseudogene. The CDR3 has 18 residues. DNA of the CDR3: TGTGCCAGCAGCAAATATCGTCCGGGACAGGGATCCGAAGAGACCCAGTACTTC. Protein product: CASSKYRPGQGSEETQYF.

V is TRBV28 and J is TRBJ1-6; no reliable D call. The CDR3 loop spans 15 amino acids. Trimming took off 6 bases at V and 0 bases at J, with 9 bases between the two ends. The V gene's germline CDR1 is MDHEN and CDR2 SYDVKM. The CDR3 nucleotides read TGTGCCAGCAGGCCGGTGAGCTCCTATAATTCACCCCTCCACTTT. Its translation is CASRPVSSYNSPLHF.

This clone showed up just a few times. The chain joins TRBV7-9 to TRBJ1-3; D remains ambiguous. V lost 11 bases, J lost 0 bases, and 14 bases lay in between. The CDR3 extends over 14 amino acids. The germline CDR1 and CDR2 sequences are SEHNR and FQNEAQ (reference sequence). CDR3 residues: CASRTGVSGNTIYF. In DNA form, the CDR3 reads TGTGCCTCAAGGACCGGGGTCTCTGGAAACACCATATATTTT.